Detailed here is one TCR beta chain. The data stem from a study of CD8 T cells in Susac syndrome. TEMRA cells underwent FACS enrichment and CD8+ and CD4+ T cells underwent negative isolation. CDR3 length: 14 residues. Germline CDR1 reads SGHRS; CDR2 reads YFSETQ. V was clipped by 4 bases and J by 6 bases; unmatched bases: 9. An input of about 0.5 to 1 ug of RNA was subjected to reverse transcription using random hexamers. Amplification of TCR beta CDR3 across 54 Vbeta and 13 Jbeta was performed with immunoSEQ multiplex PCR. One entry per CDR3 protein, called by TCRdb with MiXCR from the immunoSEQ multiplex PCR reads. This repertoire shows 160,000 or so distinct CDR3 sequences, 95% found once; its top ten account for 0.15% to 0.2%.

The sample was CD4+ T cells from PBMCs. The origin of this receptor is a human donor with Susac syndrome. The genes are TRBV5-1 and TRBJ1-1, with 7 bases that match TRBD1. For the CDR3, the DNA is TGCGCCAGCAGCCCTCTGACAGGGAGCCCTGAAGCTTTCTTT. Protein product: CASSPLTGSPEAFF. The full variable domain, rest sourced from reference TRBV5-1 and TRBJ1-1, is KAGVTQTPRYLIKTRGQQVTLSCSPISGHRSVSWYQQTPGQGLQFLFEYFSETQRNKGNFPGRFSGRQFSNSRSEMNVSTLELGDSALYLCASSPLTGSPEAFFGQGTRLTVV.